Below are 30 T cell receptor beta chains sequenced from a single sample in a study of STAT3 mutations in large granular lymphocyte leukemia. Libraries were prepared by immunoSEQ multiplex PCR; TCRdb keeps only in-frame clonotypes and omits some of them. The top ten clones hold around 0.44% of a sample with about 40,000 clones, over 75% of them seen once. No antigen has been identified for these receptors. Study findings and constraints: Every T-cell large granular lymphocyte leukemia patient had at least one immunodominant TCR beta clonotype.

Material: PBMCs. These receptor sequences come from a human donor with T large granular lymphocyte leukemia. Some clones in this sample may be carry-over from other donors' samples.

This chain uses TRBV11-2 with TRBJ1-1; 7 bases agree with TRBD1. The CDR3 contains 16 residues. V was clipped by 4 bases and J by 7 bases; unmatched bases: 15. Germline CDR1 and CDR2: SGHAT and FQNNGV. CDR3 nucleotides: TGTGCCAGCAGCTCTCCGTCCCAGGGCAGGGGGGGTGAAGCTTTCTTT. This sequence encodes CASSSPSQGRGGEAFF. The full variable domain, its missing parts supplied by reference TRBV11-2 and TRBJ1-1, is EAGVAQSPRYKIIEKRQSVAFWCNPISGHATLYWYQQILGQGPKLLIQFQNNGVVDDSQLPKDRFSAERLKGVDSTLKIQPAKLEDSAVYLCASSSPSQGRGGEAFFGQGTRLTVV.

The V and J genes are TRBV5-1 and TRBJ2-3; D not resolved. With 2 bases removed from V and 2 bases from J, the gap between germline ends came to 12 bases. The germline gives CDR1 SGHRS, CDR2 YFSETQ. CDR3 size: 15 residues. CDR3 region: CASSFYQAPTDTQYF. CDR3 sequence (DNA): TGCGCCAGCAGCTTTTATCAGGCCCCCACAGATACGCAGTATTTT. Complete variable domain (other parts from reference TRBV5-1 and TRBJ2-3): KAGVTQTPRYLIKTRGQQVTLSCSPISGHRSVSWYQQTPGQGLQFLFEYFSETQRNKGNFPGRFSGRQFSNSRSEMNVSTLELGDSALYLCASSFYQAPTDTQYFGPGTRLTVL.

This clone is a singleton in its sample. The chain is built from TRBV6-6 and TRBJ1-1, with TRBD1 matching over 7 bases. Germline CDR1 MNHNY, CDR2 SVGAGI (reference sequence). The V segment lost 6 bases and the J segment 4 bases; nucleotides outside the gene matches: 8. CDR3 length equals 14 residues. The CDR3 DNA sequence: TGTGCCAGCAGGATACAGGGGATGGGCACTGAAGCTTTCTTT. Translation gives CASRIQGMGTEAFF.

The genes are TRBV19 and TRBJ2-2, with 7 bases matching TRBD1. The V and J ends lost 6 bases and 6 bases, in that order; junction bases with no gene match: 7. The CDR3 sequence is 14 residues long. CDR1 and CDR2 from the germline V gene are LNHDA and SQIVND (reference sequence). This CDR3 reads CASRNRGEAGELFF. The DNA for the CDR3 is TGTGCCAGTAGAAACAGGGGAGAGGCCGGGGAGCTGTTTTTT.

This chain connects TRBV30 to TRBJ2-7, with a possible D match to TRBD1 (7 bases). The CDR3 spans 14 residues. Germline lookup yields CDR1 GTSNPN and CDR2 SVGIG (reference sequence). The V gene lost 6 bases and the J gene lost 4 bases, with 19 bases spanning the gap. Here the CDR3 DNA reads TGTGCCTGCTCACCGCGGGACAGACTATACGAGCAGTACTTC. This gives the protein CACSPRDRLYEQYF. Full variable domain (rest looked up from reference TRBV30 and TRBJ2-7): SQTIHQWPATLVQPVGSPLSLECTVEGTSNPNLYWYRQAAGRGLQLLFYSVGIGQISSEVPQNLSASRPQDRQFILSSKKLLLSDSGFYLCACSPRDRLYEQYFGPGTRLTVT.

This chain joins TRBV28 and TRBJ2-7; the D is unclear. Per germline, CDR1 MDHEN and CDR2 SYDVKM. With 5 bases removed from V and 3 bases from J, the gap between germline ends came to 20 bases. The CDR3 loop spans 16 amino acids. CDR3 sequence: CASSPARTRPDYEQYF. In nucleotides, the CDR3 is TGTGCCAGCAGTCCCGCCCGCACAAGGCCGGACTACGAGCAGTACTTC. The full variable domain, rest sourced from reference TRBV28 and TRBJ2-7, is DVKVTQSSRYLVKRTGEKVFLECVQDMDHENMFWYRQDPGLGLRLIYFSYDVKMKEKGDIPEGYSVSREKKERFSLILESASTNQTSMYLCASSPARTRPDYEQYFGPGTRLTVT.

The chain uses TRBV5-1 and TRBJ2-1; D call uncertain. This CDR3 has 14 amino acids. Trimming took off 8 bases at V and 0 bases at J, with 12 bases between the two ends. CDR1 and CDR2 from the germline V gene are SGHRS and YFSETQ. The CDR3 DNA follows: TGCGCCAGTCAGCAGGAGAGCTCCTACAATGAGCAGTTCTTC. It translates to CASQQESSYNEQFF. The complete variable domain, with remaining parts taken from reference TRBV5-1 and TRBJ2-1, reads KAGVTQTPRYLIKTRGQQVTLSCSPISGHRSVSWYQQTPGQGLQFLFEYFSETQRNKGNFPGRFSGRQFSNSRSEMNVSTLELGDSALYLCASQQESSYNEQFFGPGTRLTVL.

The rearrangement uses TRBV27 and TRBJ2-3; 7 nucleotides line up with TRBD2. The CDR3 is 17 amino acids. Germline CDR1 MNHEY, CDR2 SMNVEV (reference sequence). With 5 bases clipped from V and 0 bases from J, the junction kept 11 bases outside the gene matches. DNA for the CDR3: TGTGCCAGCAGTGCATTTACTAGCGCCCATAGCACAGATACGCAGTATTTT. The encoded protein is CASSAFTSAHSTDTQYF.

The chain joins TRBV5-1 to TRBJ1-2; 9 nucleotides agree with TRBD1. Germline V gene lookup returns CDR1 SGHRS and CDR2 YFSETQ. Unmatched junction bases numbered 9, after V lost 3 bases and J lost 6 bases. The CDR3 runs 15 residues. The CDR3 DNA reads TGCGCCAGCAGCTCGTTGACAGGGGGAGTTGATGGCTACACCTTC. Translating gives CASSSLTGGVDGYTF.

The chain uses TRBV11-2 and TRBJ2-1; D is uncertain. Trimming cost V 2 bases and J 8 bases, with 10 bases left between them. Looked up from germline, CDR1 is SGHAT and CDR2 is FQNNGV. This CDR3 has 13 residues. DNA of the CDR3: TGTGCCAGCAGCTTAAGGATTTCGGATGAGCAGTTCTTC. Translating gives CASSLRISDEQFF.

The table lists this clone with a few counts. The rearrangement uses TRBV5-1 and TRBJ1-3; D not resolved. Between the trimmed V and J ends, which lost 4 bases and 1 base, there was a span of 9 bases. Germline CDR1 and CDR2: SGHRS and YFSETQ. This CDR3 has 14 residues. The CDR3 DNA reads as TGCGCCAGCAGCCTAGGTGAATCTGGAAACACCATATATTTT. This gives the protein CASSLGESGNTIYF.

The CDR3 region is CASSLGTRYEQYF. The CDR3 coding sequence is TGTGCCAGCAGTTTGGGGACCCGCTACGAGCAGTACTTC. The chain couples TRBV27 to TRBJ2-7; D is tentatively TRBD1 or TRBD2 (5 bases each). The CDR3 sequence is 13 residues long. The V end lost 3 bases, the J end lost 3 bases, and 9 bases lay between the germline ends. Germline CDR1 reads MNHEY; CDR2 reads SMNVEV (reference sequence).

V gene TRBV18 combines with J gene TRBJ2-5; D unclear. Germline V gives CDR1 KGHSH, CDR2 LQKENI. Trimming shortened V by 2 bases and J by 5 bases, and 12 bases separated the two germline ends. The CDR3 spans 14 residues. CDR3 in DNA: TGTGCCAGCTCACCAGGGCTGAGTTGGGAGACCCAGTACTTC. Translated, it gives CASSPGLSWETQYF.

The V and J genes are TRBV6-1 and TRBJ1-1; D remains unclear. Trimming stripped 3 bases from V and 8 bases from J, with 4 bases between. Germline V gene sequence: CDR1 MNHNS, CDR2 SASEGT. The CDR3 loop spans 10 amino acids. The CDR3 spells CASSEGEAFF. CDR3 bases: TGTGCCAGCAGTGAGGGGGAAGCTTTCTTT.

CDR3 DNA: TGTGCCCGTCTGACAGGGATGTCCTACGAGCAGTACGTC. Translated: CARLTGMSYEQYV. The V gene is TRBV7-9, the J gene TRBJ2-7, with 7 bases that match TRBD1. J lost 1 base, V lost 11 bases, and 8 bases had no gene match. The CDR3 consists of 13 residues. Germline loops: CDR1 SEHNR, CDR2 FQNEAQ (reference sequence).

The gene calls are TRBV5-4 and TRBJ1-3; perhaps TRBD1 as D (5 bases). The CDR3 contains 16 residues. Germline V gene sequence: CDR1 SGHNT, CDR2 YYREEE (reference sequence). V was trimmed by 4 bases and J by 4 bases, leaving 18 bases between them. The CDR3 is CASSPHRGAAGNTIYF. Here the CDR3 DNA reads TGTGCCAGCAGCCCCCATAGAGGGGCTGCAGGAAACACCATATATTTT.

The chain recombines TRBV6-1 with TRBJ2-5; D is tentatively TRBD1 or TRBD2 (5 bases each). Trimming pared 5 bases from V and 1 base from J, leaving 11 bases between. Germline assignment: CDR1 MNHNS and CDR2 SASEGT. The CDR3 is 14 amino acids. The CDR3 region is CASSWGKGQETQYF. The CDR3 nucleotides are TGTGCCAGCAGTTGGGGGAAGGGCCAAGAGACCCAGTACTTC.

The CDR3 spells CASSIGDRGRNQPQHF. The CDR3 DNA is TGTGCCAGTAGTATTGGAGACAGGGGACGGAATCAGCCCCAGCATTTT. The gene calls are TRBV19 and TRBJ1-5; 8 bases line up with TRBD1. Germline V gene lookup returns CDR1 LNHDA and CDR2 SQIVND (reference sequence). The trim removed 3 bases at V and 4 bases at J, leaving 8 bases unmatched. CDR3 length equals 16 residues.

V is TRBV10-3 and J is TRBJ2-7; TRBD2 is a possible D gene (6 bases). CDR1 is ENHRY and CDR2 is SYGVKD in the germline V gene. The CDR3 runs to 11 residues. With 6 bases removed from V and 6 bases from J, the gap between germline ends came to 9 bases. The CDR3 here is CAISQGGEQYV. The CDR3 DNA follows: TGTGCCATCAGCCAGGGAGGCGAGCAGTACGTC.

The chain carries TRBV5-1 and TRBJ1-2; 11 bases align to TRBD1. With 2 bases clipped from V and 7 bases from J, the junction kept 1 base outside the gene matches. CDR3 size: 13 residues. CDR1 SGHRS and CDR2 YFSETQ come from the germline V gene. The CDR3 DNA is TGCGCCAGCAGCTTTGGGACAGGGGGTGGCTACACCTTC. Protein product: CASSFGTGGGYTF.

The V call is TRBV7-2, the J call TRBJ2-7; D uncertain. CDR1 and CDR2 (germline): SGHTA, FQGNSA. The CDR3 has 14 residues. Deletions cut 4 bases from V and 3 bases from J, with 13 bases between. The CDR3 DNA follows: TGTGCCAGCAGCTACGCCGGGTCTAGCTACGAGCAGTACTTC. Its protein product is CASSYAGSSYEQYF.

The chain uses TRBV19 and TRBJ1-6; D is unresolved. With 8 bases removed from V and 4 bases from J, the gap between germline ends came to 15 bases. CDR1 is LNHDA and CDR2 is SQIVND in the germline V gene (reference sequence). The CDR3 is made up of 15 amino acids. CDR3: CASRDRERYNSPLHF. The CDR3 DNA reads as TGTGCCAGTCGAGACCGGGAACGTTATAATTCACCCCTCCACTTT.

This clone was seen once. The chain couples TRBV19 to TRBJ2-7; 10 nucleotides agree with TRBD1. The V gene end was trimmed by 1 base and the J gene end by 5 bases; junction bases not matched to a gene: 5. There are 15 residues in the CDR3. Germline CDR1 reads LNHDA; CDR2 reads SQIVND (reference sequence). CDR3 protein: CASSIVPTGGDEQYF. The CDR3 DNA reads TGTGCCAGTAGTATAGTTCCGACAGGGGGCGACGAGCAGTACTTC. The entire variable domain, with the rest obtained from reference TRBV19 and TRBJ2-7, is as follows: DGGITQSPKYLFRKEGQNVTLSCEQNLNHDAMYWYRQDPGQGLRLIYYSQIVNDFQKGDIAEGYSVSREKKESFPLTVTSAQKNPTAFYLCASSIVPTGGDEQYFGPGTRLTVT.

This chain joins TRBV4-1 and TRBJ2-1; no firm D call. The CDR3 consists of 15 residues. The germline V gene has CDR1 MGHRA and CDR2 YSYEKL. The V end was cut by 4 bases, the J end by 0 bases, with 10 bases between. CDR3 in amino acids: CASSPPLNSYNEQFF. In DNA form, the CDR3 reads TGCGCCAGCAGCCCGCCGCTTAACTCCTACAATGAGCAGTTCTTC.

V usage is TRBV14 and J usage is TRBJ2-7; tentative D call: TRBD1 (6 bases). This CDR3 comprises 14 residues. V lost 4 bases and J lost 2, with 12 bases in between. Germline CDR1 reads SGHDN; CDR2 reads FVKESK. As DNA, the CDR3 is TGTGCCAGCAGCCCGGGCAGGGGAACCTACGAGCAGTACTTC. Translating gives CASSPGRGTYEQYF.

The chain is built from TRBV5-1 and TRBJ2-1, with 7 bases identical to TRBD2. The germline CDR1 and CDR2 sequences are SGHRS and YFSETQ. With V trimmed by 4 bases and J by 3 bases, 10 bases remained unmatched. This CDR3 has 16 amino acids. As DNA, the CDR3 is TGCGCCAGCAGCAGATATGCGGGGGACCTCTACAATGAGCAGTTCTTC. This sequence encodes CASSRYAGDLYNEQFF.

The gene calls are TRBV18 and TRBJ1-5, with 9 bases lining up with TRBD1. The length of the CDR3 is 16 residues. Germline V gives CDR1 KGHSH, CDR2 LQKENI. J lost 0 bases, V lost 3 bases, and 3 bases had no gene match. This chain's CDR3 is CASSPGQGGSNQPQHF. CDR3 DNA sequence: TGTGCCAGCTCACCGGGACAGGGTGGTAGCAATCAGCCCCAGCATTTT.

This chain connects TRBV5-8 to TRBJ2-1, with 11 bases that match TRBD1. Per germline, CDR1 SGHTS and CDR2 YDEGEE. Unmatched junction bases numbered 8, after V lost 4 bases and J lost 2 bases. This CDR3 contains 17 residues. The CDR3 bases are TGTGCCAGCAGCAAATATCCGGGACAGGGGGCCTACAATGAGCAGTTCTTC. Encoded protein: CASSKYPGQGAYNEQFF.

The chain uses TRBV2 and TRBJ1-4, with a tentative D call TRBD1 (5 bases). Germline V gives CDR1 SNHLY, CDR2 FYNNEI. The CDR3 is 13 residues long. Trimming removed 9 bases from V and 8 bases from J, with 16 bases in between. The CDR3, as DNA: TGTGCCAGTCGTTGGCGCGGGGGGGAAAAACTGTTTTTT. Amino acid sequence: CASRWRGGEKLFF.

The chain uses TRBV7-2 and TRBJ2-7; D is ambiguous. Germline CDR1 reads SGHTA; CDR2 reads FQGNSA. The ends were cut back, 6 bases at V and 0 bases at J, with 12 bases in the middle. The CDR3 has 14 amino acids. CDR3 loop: CASRGRASSYEQYF. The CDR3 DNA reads TGTGCCAGCAGGGGAAGGGCTAGCTCCTACGAGCAGTACTTC.